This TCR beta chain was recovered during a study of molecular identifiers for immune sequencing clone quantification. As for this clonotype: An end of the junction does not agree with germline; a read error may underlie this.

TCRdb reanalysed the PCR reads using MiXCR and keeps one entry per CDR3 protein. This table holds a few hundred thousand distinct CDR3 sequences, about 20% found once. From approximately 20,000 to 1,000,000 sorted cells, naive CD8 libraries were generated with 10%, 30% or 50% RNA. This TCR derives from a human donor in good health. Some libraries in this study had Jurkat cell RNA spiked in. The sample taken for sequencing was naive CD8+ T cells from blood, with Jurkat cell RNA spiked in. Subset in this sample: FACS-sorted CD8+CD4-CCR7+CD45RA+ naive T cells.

The CDR3 region is CASSLNTGTLSSGADVLTF. The CDR3 nucleotides read TGTGCCAGCAGCTTAAACACCGGGACACTTAGCTCTGGGGCCGACGTCCTGACTTTC. The chain is built from TRBV5-3 and TRBJ2-6, with a weak D call TRBD1 (6 bases). TRBV5-3 is annotated as an ORF whose role is uncertain. CDR3 length: 19 amino acids.